The 14 T cell receptor beta chains below were found in one sample sequenced in a study of cytomegalovirus exposure and HLA in healthy donors. PCR involved 60 Vbeta and 13 Jbeta primers. TCRdb's copy holds only in-frame clones and misses some; the assay was immunoSEQ multiplex PCR. This listing includes about 160,000 clones. The sequenced sample consisted of PBMCs. The source of these receptors is a woman aged 55-70 years in good health and CMV-seronegative.

The V call is TRBV29-1, the J call TRBJ2-7; 8 nucleotides align to TRBD1. This CDR3 is 13 amino acids long. Germline CDR1 SQVTM, CDR2 ANQGSEA. The trim removed 5 bases at V and 2 bases at J, leaving 5 bases unmatched. The CDR3 nucleotides read TGCAGCGTTAGGGGACAGGTCCCCTACGAGCAGTACTTC. Protein sequence: CSVRGQVPYEQYF.

The J gene is TRBJ1-3, the V gene TRBV11-2, with TRBD1 identical over 9 bases. Per germline, CDR1 SGHAT and CDR2 FQNNGV. CDR3 size: 15 residues. V shed 6 bases and J 2 bases; nucleotides not matched to a gene: 5. The CDR3 coding sequence is TGTGCCAGCAGACGAACAGGGGGCCCTGGAAACACCATATATTTT. This gives the protein CASRRTGGPGNTIYF.

The rearrangement uses TRBV25-1 and TRBJ2-7; 8 positions match TRBD1. J was trimmed by 2 bases and V by 8 bases; bases with no gene match: 5. This CDR3 is 13 amino acids long. Germline V gene lookup returns CDR1 MGHDK and CDR2 SYGVNS. The CDR3 nucleotides read TGTGCCAGCTGTGGACAGGGCACCTACGAGCAGTACTTC. Its protein product is CASCGQGTYEQYF.

The chain joins TRBV5-5 to TRBJ1-1, with D perhaps TRBD1 (5 bases). There are 14 residues in the CDR3. Germline V gives CDR1 SGHKS, CDR2 YYEKEE (reference sequence). V dropped 2 bases and J dropped 1 base, with 9 bases sitting between them. Here the CDR3 DNA reads TGTGCCAGCAGCTTATCCGGACAGAACACTGAAGCTTTCTTT. Its translation: CASSLSGQNTEAFF.

V is TRBV11-3 and J is TRBJ2-1, with D unclear. Per the germline V gene, CDR1 is SGHNT and CDR2 is YENEEA. Trimming left V 7 bases short and J 0 bases short, with 10 bases between. The CDR3 is 14 residues long. The CDR3 DNA follows: TGTGCCAGCAATTGGTCGAGCTCCTACAATGAGCAGTTCTTC. It encodes CASNWSSSYNEQFF. The variable domain in full, with the rest retrieved from reference TRBV11-3 and TRBJ2-1, is EAGVVQSPRYKIIEKKQPVAFWCNPISGHNTLYWYLQNLGQGPELLIRYENEEAVDDSQLPKDRFSAERLKGVDSTLKIQPAELGDSAVYLCASNWSSSYNEQFFGPGTRLTVL.

This CDR3 is CASSFLQGPTGELFF. The CDR3 nucleotides read TGTGCCAGCAGCTTCCTACAGGGGCCCACCGGGGAGCTGTTTTTT. V gene TRBV5-4 combines with J gene TRBJ2-2; 7 nucleotides align to TRBD1. The CDR3 has 15 amino acids. Trimming at V came to 2 bases and at J to 4 bases, leaving 5 bases not matched to a gene. CDR1 SGHNT and CDR2 YYREEE come from the germline V gene (reference sequence).

V usage is TRBV10-3 and J usage is TRBJ2-5, with 13 bases fitting TRBD2. The germline CDR1 and CDR2 sequences are ENHRY and SYGVKD. The CDR3 is 16 residues long. The V and J ends lost 2 bases and 5 bases, in that order; junction bases with no gene match: 5. CDR3 nucleotides: TGTGCCATCAGTGAGCGGACTAGCGGGGGTCAGGAGACCCAGTACTTC. As protein: CAISERTSGGQETQYF.

The rearrangement links TRBV5-1 to TRBJ1-1; 9 nucleotides agree with TRBD1. The V segment lost 4 bases and the J segment 8 bases; nucleotides outside the gene matches: 15. This CDR3 has 16 residues. CDR1 and CDR2 (germline): SGHRS, YFSETQ. CDR3 sequence: CASSPPGQGVNLEAFF. For the CDR3, the DNA is TGCGCCAGCAGCCCACCGGGACAGGGCGTGAACCTAGAAGCTTTCTTT.

V and J are TRBV29-1 and TRBJ2-6; 11 bases agree with TRBD1. V was pared by 6 bases and J by 4 bases, with 5 bases of the junction left unmatched. Germline V lookup: CDR1 SQVTM, CDR2 ANQGSEA. The length of the CDR3 is 15 residues. As DNA, the CDR3 is TGCAGCGTGAGGGGACAGGGGGTCGGGGCCAACGTCCTGACTTTC. Its translation is CSVRGQGVGANVLTF.

The genes are TRBV5-1 and TRBJ1-5, with D hard to call. Germline CDR1 SGHRS, CDR2 YFSETQ. Trimming took 3 bases from V and 0 from J, leaving 10 bases between them. The CDR3 spans 15 residues. The CDR3 bases are TGCGCCAGCAGCTCCGACGGGAATAGCAATCAGCCCCAGCATTTT. It specifies CASSSDGNSNQPQHF.

The chain joins TRBV30 to TRBJ1-5, with no clear D. Between the trimmed V and J ends, which lost 7 bases and 3 bases, there was a span of 13 bases. The CDR3 contains 13 residues. Germline CDR1 reads GTSNPN; CDR2 reads SVGIG (reference sequence). DNA of the CDR3: TGTGCCTATGGTACAGACGCCAATCAGCCCCAGCATTTT. This gives the protein CAYGTDANQPQHF.

This chain links TRBV19 with TRBJ2-6; tentative D call: TRBD2 (7 bases). Germline-derived CDR1 and CDR2 are LNHDA and SQIVND (reference sequence). Trimming left V 6 bases short and J 3 bases short, with 21 bases between. The CDR3 length is 18 residues. DNA for the CDR3: TGTGCCAGTAGCAAAGATCGGGGGGACAAAAATGGGGCCAACGTCCTGACTTTC. Its translation: CASSKDRGDKNGANVLTF.

CDR3 loop: CASSSLGQLSGELFF. CDR3 bases: TGTGCCAGCAGCTCCCTCGGACAGCTGAGCGGGGAGCTGTTTTTT. J is TRBJ2-2 and V is TRBV7-2, with D tentatively TRBD1 (6 bases). The CDR3 has 15 amino acids. Trimming took off 4 bases at V and 7 bases at J, with 16 bases between the two ends. The germline CDR1 and CDR2 sequences are SGHTA and FQGNSA.

This chain connects TRBV7-3 to TRBJ1-1, with D perhaps TRBD1 (6 bases). Deletions cut 5 bases from V and 3 bases from J, with 28 bases between. Germline CDR1 reads SGHTA; CDR2 reads FQGTGA. The CDR3 is 19 amino acids. The CDR3 DNA sequence: TGTGCCAGCAGCCCATGGATCCCGCGGACAGTTCCTTTGGACACTGAAGCTTTCTTT. As protein: CASSPWIPRTVPLDTEAFF.